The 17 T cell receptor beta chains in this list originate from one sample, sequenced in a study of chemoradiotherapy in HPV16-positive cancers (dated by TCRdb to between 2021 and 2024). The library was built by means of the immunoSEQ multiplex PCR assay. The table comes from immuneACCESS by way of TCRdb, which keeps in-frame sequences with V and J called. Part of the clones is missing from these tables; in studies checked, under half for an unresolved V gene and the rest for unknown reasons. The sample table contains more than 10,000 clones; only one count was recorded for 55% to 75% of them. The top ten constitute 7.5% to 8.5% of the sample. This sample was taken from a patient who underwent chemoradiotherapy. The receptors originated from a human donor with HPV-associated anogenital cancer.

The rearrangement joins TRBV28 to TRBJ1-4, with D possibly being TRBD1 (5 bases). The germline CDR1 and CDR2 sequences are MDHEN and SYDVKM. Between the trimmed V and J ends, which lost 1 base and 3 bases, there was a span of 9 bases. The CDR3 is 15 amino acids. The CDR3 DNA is TGTGCCAGCAGTTTATCAGGGTGGGCTAATGAAAAACTGTTTTTT. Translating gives CASSLSGWANEKLFF.

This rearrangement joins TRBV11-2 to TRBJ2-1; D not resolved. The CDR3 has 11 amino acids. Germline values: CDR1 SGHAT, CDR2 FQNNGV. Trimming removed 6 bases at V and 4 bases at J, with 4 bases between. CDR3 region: CASSQYNEQFF. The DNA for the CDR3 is TGTGCCAGCAGTCAATACAATGAGCAGTTCTTC.

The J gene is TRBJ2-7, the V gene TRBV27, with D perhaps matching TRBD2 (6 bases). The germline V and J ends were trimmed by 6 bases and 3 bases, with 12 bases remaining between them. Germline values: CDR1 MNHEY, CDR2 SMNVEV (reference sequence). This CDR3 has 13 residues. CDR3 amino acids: CASSRGLNYEQYF. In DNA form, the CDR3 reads TGTGCCAGCAGCCGGGGGTTGAACTACGAGCAGTACTTC.

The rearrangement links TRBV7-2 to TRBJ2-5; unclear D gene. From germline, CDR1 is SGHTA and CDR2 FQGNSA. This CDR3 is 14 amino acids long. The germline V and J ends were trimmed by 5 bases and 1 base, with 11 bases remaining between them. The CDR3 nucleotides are TGTGCCAGCAGCAACTTTGGGCCCCAAGAGACCCAGTACTTC. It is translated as CASSNFGPQETQYF.

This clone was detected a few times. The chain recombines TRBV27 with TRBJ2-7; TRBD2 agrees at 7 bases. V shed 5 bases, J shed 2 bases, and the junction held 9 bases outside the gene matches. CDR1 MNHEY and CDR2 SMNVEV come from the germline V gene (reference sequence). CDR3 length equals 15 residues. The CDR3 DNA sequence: TGTGCCAGCAGTGCCTCCGGGACTAAAACCTACGAGCAGTACTTC. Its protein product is CASSASGTKTYEQYF.

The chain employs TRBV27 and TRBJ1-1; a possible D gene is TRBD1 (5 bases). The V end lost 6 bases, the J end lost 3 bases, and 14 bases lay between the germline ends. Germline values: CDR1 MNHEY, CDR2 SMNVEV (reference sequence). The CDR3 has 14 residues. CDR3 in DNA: TGTGCCAGCAGGAGGGGACTTGGAGACACTGAAGCTTTCTTT. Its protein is CASRRGLGDTEAFF.

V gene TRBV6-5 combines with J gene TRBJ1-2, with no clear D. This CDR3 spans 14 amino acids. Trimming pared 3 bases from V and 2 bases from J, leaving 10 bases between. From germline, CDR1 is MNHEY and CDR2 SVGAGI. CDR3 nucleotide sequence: TGTGCCAGCAGTTATGGCCGGTCCAACTATGGCTACACCTTC. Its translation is CASSYGRSNYGYTF.

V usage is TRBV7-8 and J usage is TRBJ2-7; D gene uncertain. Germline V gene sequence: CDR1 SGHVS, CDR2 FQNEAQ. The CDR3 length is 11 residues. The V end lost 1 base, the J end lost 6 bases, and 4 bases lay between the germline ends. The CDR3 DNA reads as TGTGCCAGCAGCTTAGGTACCGAGCAGTACTTC. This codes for CASSLGTEQYF. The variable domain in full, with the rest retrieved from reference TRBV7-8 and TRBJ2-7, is GAGVSQSPRYKVAKRGQDVALRCDPISGHVSLFWYQQALGQGPEFLTYFQNEAQLDKSGLPSDRFFAERPEGSVSTLKIQRTQQEDSAVYLCASSLGTEQYFGPGTRLTVT.

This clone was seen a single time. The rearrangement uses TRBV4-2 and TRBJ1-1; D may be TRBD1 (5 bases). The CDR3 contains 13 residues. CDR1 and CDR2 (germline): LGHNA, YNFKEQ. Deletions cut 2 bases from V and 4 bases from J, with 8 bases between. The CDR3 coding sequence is TGTGCCAGCAGCCAATGGGACGGCACTGAAGCTTTCTTT. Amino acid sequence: CASSQWDGTEAFF.

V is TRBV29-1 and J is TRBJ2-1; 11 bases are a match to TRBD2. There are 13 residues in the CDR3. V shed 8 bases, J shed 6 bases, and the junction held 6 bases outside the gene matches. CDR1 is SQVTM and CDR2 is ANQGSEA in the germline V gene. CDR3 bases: TGCAGCTTGGGACTAGCGGTTCGCAATGAGCAGTTCTTC. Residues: CSLGLAVRNEQFF.

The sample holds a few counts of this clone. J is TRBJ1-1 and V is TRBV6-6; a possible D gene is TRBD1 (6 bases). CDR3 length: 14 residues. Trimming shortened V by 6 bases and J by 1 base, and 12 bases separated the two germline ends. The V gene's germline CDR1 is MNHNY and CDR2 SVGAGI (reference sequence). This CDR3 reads CASSRQAQNTEAFF. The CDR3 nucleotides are TGTGCCAGCAGCAGACAGGCACAGAACACTGAAGCTTTCTTT.

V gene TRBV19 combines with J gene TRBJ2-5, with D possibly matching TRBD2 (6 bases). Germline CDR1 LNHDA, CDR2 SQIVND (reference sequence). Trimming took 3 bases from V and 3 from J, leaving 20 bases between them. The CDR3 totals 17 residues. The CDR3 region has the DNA TGTGCCAGTAGTATTGGGGCGGTTTTTCGGGGGAAAGAGACCCAGTACTTC. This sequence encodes CASSIGAVFRGKETQYF.

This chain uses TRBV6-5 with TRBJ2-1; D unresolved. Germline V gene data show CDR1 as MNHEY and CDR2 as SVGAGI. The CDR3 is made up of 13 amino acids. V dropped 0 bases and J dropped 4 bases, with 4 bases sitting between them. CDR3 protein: CASSYSGYNEQFF. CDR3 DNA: TGTGCCAGCAGTTACTCAGGATACAATGAGCAGTTCTTC.

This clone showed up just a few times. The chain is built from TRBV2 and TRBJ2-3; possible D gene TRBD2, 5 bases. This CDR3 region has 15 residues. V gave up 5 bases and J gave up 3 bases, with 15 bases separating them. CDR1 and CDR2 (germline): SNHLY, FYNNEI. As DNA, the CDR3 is TGTGCCAGCAGTCCCCGTAGAGGGCGAACAGATACGCAGTATTTT. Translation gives CASSPRRGRTDTQYF. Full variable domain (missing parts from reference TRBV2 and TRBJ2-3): EPEVTQTPSHQVTQMGQEVILRCVPISNHLYFYWYRQILGQKVEFLVSFYNNEISEKSEIFDDQFSVERPDGSNFTLKIRSTKLEDSAMYFCASSPRRGRTDTQYFGPGTRLTVL.

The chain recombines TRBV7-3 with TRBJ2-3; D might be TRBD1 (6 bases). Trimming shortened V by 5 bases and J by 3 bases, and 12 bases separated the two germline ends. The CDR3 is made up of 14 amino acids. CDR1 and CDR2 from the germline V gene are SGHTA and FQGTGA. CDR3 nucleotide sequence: TGTGCCAGCAGCCCCAACACAGGGACAGATACGCAGTATTTT. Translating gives CASSPNTGTDTQYF. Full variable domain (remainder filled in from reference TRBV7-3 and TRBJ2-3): GAGVSQTPSNKVTEKGKYVELRCDPISGHTALYWYRQSLGQGPEFLIYFQGTGAADDSGLPNDRFFAVRPEGSVSTLKIQRTERGDSAVYLCASSPNTGTDTQYFGPGTRLTVL.

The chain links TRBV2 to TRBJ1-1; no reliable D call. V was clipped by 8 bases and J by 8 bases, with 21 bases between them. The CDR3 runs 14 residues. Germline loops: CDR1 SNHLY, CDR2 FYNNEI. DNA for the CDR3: TGTGCCAGCCGCCACATCCGCAGACAAAGGGAAGCTTTCTTT. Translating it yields CASRHIRRQREAFF.

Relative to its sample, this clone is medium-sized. This CDR3 is CASSPVAAQPQHF. CDR3 in DNA: TGTGCCAGCAGCCCGGTTGCGGCTCAGCCCCAGCATTTT. This chain links TRBV7-2 with TRBJ1-5; D is unresolved. Trimming shortened V by 5 bases and J by 6 bases, and 11 bases separated the two germline ends. Germline V gene lookup returns CDR1 SGHTA and CDR2 FQGNSA. This CDR3 is built from 13 residues. The full variable domain, rest sourced from reference TRBV7-2 and TRBJ1-5, is GAGVSQSPSNKVTEKGKDVELRCDPISGHTALYWYRQSLGQGLEFLIYFQGNSAPDKSGLPSDRFSAERTGGSVSTLTIQRTQQEDSAVYLCASSPVAAQPQHFGDGTRLSIL.